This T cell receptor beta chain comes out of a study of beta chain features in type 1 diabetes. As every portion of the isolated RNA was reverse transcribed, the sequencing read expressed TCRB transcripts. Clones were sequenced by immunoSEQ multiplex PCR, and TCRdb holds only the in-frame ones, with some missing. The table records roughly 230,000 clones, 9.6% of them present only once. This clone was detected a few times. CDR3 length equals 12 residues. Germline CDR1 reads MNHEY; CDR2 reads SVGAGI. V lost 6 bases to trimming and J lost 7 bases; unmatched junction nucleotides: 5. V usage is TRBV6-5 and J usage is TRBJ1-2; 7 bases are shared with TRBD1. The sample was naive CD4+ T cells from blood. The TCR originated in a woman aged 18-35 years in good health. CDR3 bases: TGTGCCAGCAGGTCACAGGGGTCTGGCTACACCTTC. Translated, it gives CASRSQGSGYTF.